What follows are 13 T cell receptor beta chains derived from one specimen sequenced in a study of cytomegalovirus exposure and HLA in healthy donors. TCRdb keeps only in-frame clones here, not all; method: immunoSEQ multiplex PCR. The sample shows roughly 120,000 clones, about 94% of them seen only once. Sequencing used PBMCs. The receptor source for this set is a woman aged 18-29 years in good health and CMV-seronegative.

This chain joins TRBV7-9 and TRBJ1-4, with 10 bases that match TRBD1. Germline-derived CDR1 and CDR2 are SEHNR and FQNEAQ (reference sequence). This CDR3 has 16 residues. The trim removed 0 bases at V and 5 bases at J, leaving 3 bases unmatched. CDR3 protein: CASSLAMTGGNEKLFF. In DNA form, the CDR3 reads TGTGCCAGCAGCTTAGCGATGACAGGGGGCAATGAAAAACTGTTTTTT.

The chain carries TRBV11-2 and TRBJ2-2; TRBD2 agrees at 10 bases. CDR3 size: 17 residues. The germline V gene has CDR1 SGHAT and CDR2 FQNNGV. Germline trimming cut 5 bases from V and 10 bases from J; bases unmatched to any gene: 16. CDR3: CASSPTSLAGLRSELFF. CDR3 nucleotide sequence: TGTGCCAGCAGCCCCACCTCACTAGCGGGATTACGTTCGGAGCTGTTTTTT.

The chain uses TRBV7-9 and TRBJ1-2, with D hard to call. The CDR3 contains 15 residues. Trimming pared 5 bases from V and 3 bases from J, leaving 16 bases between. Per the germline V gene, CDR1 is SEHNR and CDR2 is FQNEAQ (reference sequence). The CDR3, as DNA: TGTGCCAGCAGCCCTGAGGCGGGAGGAGACTATGGCTACACCTTC. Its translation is CASSPEAGGDYGYTF.

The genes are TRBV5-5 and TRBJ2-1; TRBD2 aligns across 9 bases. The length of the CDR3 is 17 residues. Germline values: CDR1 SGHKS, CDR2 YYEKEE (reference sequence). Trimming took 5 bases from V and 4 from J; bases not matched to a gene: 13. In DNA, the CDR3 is TGTGCCAGCAGTCGTCAACCCAATAGCGGGGGATACAATGAGCAGTTCTTC. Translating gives CASSRQPNSGGYNEQFF.

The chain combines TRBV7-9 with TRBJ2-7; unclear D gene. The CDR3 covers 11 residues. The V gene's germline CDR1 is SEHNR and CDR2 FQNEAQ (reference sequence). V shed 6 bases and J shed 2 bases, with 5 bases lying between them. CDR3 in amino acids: CASSPAYEQYF. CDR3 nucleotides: TGTGCCAGCAGTCCCGCCTACGAGCAGTACTTC.

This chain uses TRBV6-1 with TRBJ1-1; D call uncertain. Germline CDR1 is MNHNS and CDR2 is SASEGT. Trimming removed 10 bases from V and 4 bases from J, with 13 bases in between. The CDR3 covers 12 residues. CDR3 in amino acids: CATRFGGTEAFF. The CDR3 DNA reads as TGTGCCACCCGATTTGGCGGCACTGAAGCTTTCTTT.

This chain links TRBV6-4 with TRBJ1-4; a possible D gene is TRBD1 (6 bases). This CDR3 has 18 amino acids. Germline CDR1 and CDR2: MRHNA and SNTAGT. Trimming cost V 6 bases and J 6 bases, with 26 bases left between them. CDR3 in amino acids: CASSEGGVQPLFDEKLFF. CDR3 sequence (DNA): TGTGCCAGCAGCGAGGGGGGGGTACAACCACTTTTTGATGAAAAACTGTTTTTT.

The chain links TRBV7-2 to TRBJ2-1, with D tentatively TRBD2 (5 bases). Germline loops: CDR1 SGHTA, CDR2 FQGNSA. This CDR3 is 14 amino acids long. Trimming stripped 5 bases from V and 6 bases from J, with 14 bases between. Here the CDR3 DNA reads TGTGCCAGCAGCCCACCAAGGCGGGTCAATGAGCAGTTCTTC. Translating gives CASSPPRRVNEQFF.

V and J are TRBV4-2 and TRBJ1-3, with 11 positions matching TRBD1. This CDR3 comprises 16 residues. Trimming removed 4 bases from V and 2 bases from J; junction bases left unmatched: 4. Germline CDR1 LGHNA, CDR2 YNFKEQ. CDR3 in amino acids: CASSRAGQGAGNTIYF. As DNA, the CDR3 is TGTGCCAGCAGCCGCGCGGGACAGGGGGCTGGAAACACCATATATTTT.

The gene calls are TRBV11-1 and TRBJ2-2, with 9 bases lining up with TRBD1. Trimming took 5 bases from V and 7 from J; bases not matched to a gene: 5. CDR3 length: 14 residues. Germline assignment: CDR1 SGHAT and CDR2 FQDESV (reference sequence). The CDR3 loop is CASSPTGGDGELFF. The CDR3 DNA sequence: TGTGCCAGCAGCCCGACAGGGGGGGACGGGGAGCTGTTTTTT.

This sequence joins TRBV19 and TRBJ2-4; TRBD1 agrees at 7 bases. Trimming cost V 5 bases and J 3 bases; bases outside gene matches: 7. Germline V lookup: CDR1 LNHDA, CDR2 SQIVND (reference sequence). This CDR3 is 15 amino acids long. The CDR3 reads CASSAPTGYKNIQYF. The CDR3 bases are TGTGCCAGTAGTGCCCCGACAGGGTACAAAAACATTCAGTACTTC. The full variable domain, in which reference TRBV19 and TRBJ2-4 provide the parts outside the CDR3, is DGGITQSPKYLFRKEGQNVTLSCEQNLNHDAMYWYRQDPGQGLRLIYYSQIVNDFQKGDIAEGYSVSREKKESFPLTVTSAQKNPTAFYLCASSAPTGYKNIQYFGAGTRLSVL.

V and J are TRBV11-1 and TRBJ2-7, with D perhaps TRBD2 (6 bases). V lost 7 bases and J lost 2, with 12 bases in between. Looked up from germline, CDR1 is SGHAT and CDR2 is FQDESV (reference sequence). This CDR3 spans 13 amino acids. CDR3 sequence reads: CASTGSRAYEQYF. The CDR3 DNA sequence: TGTGCCAGCACCGGGAGTAGAGCCTACGAGCAGTACTTC.

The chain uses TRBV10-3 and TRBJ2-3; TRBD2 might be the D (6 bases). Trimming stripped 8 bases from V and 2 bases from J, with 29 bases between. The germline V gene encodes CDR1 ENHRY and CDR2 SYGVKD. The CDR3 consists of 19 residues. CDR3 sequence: CAIEASTGENSGFTDTQYF. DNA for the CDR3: TGTGCCATCGAGGCCTCAACCGGGGAAAATAGCGGCTTCACAGATACGCAGTATTTT.